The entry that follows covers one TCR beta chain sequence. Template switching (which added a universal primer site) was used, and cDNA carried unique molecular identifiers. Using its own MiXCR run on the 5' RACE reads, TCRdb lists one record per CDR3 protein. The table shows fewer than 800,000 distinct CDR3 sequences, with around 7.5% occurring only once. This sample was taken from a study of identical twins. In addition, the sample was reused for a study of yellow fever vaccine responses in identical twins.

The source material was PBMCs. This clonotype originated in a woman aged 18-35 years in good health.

The CDR3, as DNA: TGTGCCAGCAGTTTCCTAATTCGGACCGGGGAGCTGTTTTTT. Protein product: CASSFLIRTGELFF. The chain links TRBV7-8 to TRBJ2-2; no definite D call. The CDR3 runs to 14 residues. From germline, CDR1 is SGHVS and CDR2 FQNEAQ. Trimming removed 6 bases from V and 5 bases from J, with 13 bases in between.